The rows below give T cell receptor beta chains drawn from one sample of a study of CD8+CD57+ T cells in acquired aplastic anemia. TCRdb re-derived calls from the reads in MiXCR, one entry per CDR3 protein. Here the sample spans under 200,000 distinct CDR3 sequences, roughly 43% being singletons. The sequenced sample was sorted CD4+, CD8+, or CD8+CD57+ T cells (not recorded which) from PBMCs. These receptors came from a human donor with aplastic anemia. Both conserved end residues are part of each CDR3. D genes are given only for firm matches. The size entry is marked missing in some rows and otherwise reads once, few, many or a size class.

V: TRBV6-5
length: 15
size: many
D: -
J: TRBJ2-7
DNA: TGTGCCAGCAGTTATTTGGGCCAGGGAGTAGGCGAGCAGTACTTC
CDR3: CASSYLGQGVGEQYF

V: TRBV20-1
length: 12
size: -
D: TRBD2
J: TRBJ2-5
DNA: TGCAGTGTGCGGGGGGGCCAAGAGACCCAGTACTTC
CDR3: CSVRGGQETQYF

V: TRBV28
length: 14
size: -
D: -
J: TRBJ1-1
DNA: TGTGCCAGCAGTCCCCAGGGGCGCTGGACTGAAGCTTTCTTT
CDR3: CASSPQGRWTEAFF

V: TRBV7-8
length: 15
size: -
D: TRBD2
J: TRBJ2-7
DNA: TGTGCCAGCAGCCCTTGGCAGCGGGAGACGGACGAGCAGTACTTC
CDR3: CASSPWQRETDEQYF

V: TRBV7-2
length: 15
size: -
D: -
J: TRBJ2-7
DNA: TGTGCCAGCAGCCCTCTATCAGGGGGGACCTACGAGCAGTACTTC
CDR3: CASSPLSGGTYEQYF

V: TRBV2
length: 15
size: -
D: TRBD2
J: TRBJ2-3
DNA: TGTGCCCGAAGACTAGCGGGGGGGACCACAGATACGCAGTATTTT
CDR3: CARRLAGGTTDTQYF

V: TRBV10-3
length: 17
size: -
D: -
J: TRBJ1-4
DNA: TGTGCCACCAGTGACTCGGACTCCTGGGATGATCGTGAAAAACTGTTTTTT
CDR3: CATSDSDSWDDREKLFF

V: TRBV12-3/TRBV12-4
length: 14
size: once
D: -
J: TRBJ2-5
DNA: TGTGCCAGCAGTTTACGGGGGCCCGGAGAGACCCAGTACTTC
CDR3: CASSLRGPGETQYF

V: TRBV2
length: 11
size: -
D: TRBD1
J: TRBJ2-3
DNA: TGTGCCAGCAGTGGCGGACAGGTTCAGTATTTT
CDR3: CASSGGQVQYF

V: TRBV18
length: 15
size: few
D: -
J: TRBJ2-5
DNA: TGTGCCAGCTCACCACATGCAGGGGCGGAAGAGACCCAGTACTTC
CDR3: CASSPHAGAEETQYF

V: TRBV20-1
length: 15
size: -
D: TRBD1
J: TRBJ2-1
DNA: TGCAGTGCTAGGCGCCCGAGGGGACAGGGTAATGAGCAGTTCTTC
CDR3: CSARRPRGQGNEQFF

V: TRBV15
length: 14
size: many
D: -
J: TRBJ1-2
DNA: TGTGCCACCAGCAGAGAGCGCTGGGGCTATGGCTACACCTTC
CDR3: CATSRERWGYGYTF

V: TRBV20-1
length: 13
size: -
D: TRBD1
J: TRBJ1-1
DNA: TGCAGTGCCAGACAGGGCCTGACTACTGAAGCTTTCTTT
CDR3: CSARQGLTTEAFF

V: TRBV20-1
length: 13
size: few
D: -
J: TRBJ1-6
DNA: TGCAGTGCTAGTGAGGACGTGTATTCACCCCTCCACTTT
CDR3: CSASEDVYSPLHF

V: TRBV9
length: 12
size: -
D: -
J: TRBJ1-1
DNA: TGTGCCAGCAGCGCGGGACGGCTCGAAGCTTTCTTT
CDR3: CASSAGRLEAFF

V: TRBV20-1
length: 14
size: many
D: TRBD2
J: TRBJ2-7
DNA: TGCAGTGCTAGTTCGACTAGCGGAAGCTACGAGCAGTACTTC
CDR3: CSASSTSGSYEQYF

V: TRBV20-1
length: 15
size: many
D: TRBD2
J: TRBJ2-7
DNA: TGCAGTGCTCAGAGGGGGACTAGCGGAATTTACGAGCAGTACTTC
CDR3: CSAQRGTSGIYEQYF

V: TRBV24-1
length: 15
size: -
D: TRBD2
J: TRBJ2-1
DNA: TGTGCCACCAGTGATAGAGGAGAGCGGGAAGATGAGCAGTTCTTC
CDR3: CATSDRGEREDEQFF

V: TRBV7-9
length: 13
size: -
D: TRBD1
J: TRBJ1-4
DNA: TGTGCCAGCGGGGACAGGGGGCAGGAAAAACTGTTTTTT
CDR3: CASGDRGQEKLFF

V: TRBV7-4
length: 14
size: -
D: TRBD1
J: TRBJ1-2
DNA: TGTGCCAGCAGCCCATTCGGACAGGTTGGAGGCTACACCTTC
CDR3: CASSPFGQVGGYTF

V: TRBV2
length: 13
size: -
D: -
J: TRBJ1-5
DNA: TGTGCCAGCAGTGCCCTTAGCAATCAGCCCCAGCATTTT
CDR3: CASSALSNQPQHF

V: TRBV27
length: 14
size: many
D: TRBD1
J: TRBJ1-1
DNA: TGTGCCAGCAGAGACGGGACAGCTGTAGCTGAAGCTTTCTTT
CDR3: CASRDGTAVAEAFF

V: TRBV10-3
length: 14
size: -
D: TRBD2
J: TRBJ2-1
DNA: TGTGCCATCGCGACTAGCGGGGGTGACAATGAGCAGTTCTTC
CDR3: CAIATSGGDNEQFF

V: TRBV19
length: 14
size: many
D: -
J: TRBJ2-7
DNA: TGTGCCAGTAGTATAGAGGGGACAAGGTACGAGCAGTACTTC
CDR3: CASSIEGTRYEQYF

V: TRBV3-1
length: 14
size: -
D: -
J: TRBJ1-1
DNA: TGTGCCAGCAGCCGGATAAGGGGAGGCACTGAAGCTTTCTTT
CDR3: CASSRIRGGTEAFF

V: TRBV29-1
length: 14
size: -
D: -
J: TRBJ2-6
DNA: TGCAGCGTTGCAGGGATCTCTGGGGCCAACGTCCTGACTTTC
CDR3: CSVAGISGANVLTF

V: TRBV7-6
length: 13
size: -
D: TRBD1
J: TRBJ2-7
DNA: TGTGCTAGCGGAGGACAGGGATACCACGAGCAGTACTTC
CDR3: CASGGQGYHEQYF

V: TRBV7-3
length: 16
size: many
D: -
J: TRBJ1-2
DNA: TGTGCCAGCAGCTTAACCCCGGGGACCAATGAAGGTGGCTACACCTTC
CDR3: CASSLTPGTNEGGYTF

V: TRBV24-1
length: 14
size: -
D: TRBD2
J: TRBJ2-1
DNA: TGTGCCACCAGTTTGACCGGGGGGAACAATGAGCAGTTCTTC
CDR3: CATSLTGGNNEQFF

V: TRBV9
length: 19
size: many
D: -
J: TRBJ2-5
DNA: TGTGCCAGCAGCGTAGCTACGGGGACAAGCGGGAAACTCCAAGAGACCCAGTACTTC
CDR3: CASSVATGTSGKLQETQYF

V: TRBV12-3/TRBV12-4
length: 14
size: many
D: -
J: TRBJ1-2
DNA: TGTGCCAGCAGCTCAACCACAGGGTCTCGGGGCTACACCTTC
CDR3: CASSSTTGSRGYTF

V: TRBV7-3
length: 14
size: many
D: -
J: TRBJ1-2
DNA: TGTGCCAGCAGCTCACTTCGGGGGGACTATGGCTACACCTTC
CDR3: CASSSLRGDYGYTF

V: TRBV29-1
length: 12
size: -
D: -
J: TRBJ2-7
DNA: TGCAGCGTTCAAAGTACCTCCTACGAGCAGTACTTC
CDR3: CSVQSTSYEQYF

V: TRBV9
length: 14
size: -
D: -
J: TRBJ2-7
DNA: TGTGCCAGCAGCGTGGTCGGGAACTCCTACGAGCAGTACTTC
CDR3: CASSVVGNSYEQYF

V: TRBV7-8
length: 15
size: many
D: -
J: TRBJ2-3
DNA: TGTGCCAGCAGCCTGGACACCCCTAGCACAGATACGCAGTATTTT
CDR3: CASSLDTPSTDTQYF

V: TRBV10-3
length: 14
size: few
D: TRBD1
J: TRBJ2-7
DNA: TGTGCCATCAACGGACCGGGACAGTCCTACGAGCAGTACTTC
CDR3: CAINGPGQSYEQYF

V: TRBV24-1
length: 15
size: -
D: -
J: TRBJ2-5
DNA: TGTGCCACCAGTGATCGAAGGACTATCCAAGAGACCCAGTACTTC
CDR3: CATSDRRTIQETQYF